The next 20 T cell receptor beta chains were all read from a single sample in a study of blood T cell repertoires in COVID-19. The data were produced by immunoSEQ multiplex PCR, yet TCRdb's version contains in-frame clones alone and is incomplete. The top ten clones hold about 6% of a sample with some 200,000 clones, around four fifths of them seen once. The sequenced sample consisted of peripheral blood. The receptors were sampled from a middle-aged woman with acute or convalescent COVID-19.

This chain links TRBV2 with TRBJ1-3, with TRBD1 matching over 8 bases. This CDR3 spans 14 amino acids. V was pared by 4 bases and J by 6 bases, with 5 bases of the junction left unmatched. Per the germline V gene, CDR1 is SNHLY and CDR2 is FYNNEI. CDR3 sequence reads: CASSGRQGTNTIYF. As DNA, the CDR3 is TGTGCCAGCAGTGGGCGACAGGGGACAAACACCATATATTTT.

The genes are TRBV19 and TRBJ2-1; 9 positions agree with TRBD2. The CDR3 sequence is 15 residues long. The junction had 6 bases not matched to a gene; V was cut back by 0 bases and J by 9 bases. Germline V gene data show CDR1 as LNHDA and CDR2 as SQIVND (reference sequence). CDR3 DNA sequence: TGTGCCAGTAGTATAGACAGTAGACTAGCGGTTGAGCAGTTCTTC. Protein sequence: CASSIDSRLAVEQFF. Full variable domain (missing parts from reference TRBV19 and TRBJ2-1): DGGITQSPKYLFRKEGQNVTLSCEQNLNHDAMYWYRQDPGQGLRLIYYSQIVNDFQKGDIAEGYSVSREKKESFPLTVTSAQKNPTAFYLCASSIDSRLAVEQFFGPGTRLTVL.

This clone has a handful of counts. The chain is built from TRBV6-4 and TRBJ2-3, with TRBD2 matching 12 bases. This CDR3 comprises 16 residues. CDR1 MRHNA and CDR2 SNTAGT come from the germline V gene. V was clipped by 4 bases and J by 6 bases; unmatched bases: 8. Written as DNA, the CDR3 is TGTGCCAGCAGTGTCCTAGCGGGAGGGTTTGCTGATACGCAGTATTTT. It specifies CASSVLAGGFADTQYF.

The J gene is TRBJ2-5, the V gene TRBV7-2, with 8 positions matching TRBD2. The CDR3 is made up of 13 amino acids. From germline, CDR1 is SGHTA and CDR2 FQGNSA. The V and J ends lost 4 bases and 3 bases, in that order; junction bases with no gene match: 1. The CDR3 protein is CASSSGLEETQYF. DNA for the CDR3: TGTGCCAGCAGCTCGGGACTAGAAGAGACCCAGTACTTC.

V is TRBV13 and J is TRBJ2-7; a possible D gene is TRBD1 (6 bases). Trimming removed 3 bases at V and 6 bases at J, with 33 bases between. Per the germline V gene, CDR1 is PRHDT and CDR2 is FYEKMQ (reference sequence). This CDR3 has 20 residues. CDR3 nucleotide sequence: TGTGCCAGCAGCTTTCGATCTGGGCTCTCGGCACAGGGAAAACGGGTCGAGCAGTACTTC. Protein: CASSFRSGLSAQGKRVEQYF.

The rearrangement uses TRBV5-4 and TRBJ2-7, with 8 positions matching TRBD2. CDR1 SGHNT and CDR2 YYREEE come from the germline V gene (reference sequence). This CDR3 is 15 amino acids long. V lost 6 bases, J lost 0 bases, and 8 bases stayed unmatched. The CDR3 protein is CASKSAGASSYEQYF. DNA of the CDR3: TGTGCCAGCAAATCAGCGGGGGCGTCCTCCTACGAGCAGTACTTC.

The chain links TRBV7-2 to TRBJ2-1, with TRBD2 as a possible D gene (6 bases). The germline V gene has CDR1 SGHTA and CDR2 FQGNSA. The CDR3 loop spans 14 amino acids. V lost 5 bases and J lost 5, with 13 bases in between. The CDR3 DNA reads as TGTGCCAGCAGCCCGGGACTTCTGAACAATGAGCAGTTCTTC. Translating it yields CASSPGLLNNEQFF. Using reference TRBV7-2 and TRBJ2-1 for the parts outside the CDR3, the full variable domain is GAGVSQSPSNKVTEKGKDVELRCDPISGHTALYWYRQSLGQGLEFLIYFQGNSAPDKSGLPSDRFSAERTGGSVSTLTIQRTQQEDSAVYLCASSPGLLNNEQFFGPGTRLTVL.

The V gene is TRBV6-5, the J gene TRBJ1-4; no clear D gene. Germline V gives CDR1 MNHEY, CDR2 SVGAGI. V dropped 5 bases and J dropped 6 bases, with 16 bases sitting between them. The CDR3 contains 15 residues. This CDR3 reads CASSQSGEAHEKLFF. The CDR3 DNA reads TGTGCCAGCAGTCAAAGCGGGGAAGCCCATGAAAAACTGTTTTTT.

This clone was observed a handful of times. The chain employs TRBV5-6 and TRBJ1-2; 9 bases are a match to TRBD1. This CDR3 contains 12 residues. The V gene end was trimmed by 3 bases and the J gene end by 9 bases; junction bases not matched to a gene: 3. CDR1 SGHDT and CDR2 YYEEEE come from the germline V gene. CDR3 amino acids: CASSSGQGSYTF. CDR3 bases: TGTGCCAGCAGCTCGGGACAGGGAAGCTACACCTTC.

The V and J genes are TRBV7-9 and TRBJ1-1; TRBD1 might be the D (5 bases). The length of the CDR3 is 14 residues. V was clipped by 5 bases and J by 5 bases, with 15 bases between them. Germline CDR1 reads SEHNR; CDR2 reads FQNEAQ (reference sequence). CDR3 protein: CASSPDPGKTEAFF. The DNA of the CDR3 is TGTGCCAGCAGCCCAGACCCAGGGAAGACTGAAGCTTTCTTT.

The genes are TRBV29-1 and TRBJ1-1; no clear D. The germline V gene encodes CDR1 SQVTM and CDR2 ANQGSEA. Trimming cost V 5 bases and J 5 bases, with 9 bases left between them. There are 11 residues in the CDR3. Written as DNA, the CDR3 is TGCAGCGTTCTACCGGTAACTGAAGCTTTCTTT. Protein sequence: CSVLPVTEAFF.

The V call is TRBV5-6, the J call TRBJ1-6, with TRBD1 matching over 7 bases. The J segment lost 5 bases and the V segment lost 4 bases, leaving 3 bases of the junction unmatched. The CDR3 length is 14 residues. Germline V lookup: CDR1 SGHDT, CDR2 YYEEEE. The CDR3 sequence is CASSEDRNNSPLHF. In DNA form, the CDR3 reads TGTGCCAGCAGCGAGGACAGGAATAATTCACCCCTCCACTTT.

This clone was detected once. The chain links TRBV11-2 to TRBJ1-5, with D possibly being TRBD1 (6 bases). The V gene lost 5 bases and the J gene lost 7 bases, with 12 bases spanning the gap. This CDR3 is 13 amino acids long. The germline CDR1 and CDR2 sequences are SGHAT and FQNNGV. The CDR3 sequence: CASSPLRGQPQHF. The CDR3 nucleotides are TGTGCCAGCAGCCCACTCAGGGGCCAGCCCCAGCATTTT.

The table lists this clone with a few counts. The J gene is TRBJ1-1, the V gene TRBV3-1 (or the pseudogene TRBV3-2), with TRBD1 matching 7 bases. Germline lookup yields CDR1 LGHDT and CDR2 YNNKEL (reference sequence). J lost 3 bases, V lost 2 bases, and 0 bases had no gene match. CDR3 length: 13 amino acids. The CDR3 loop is CASSQQGDTEAFF. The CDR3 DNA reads TGTGCCAGCAGCCAACAGGGGGACACTGAAGCTTTCTTT.

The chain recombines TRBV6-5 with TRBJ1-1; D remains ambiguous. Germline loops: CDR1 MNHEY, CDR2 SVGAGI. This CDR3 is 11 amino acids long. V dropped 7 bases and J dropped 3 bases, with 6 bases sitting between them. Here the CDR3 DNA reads TGTGCCAGCATTCGGGACACTGAAGCTTTCTTT. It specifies CASIRDTEAFF.

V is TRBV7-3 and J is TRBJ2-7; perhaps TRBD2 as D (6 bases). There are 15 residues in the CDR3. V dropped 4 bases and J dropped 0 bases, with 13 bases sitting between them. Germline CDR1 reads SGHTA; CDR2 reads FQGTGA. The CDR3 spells CASSSGGADSYEQYF. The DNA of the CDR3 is TGTGCCAGCAGCTCCGGAGGGGCCGACTCCTACGAGCAGTACTTC.

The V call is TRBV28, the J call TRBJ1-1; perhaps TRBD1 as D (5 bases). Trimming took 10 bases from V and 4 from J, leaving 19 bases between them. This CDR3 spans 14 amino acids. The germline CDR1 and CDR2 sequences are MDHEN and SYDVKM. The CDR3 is CATLSGGLSTEAFF. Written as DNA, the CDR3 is TGTGCCACCCTCTCTGGGGGGTTGTCCACTGAAGCTTTCTTT.

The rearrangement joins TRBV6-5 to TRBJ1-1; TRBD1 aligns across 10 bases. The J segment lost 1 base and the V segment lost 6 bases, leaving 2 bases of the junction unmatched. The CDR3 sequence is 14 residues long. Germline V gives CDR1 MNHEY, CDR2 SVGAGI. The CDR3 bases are TGTGCCAGCAGGGGACAGGGGACGAACACTGAAGCTTTCTTT. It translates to CASRGQGTNTEAFF.

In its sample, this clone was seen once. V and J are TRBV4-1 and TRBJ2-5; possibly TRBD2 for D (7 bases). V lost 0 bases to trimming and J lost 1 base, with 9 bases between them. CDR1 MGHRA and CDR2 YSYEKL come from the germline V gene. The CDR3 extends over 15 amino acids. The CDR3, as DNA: TGCGCCAGCAGCCAAGAGGGGGGGGCCCAAGAGACCCAGTACTTC. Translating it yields CASSQEGGAQETQYF.

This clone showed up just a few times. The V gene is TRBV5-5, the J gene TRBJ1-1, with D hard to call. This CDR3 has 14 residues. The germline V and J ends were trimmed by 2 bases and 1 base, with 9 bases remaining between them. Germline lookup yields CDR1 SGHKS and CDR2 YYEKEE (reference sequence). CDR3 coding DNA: TGTGCCAGCAGCTTAGATCAGGCGAACACTGAAGCTTTCTTT. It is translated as CASSLDQANTEAFF.